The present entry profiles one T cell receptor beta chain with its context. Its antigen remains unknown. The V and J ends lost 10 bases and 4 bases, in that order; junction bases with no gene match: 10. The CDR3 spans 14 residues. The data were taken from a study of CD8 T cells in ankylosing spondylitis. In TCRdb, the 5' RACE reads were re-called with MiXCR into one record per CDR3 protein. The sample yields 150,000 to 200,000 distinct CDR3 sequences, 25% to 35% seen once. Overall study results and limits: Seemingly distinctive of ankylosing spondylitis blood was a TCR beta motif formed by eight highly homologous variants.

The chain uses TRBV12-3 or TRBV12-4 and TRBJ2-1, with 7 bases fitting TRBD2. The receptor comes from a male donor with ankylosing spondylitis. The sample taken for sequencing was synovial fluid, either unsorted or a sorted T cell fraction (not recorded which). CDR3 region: CATQRASGYNEQFF. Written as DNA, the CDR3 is TGTGCCACGCAGAGGGCTAGCGGATACAATGAGCAGTTCTTC.